This TCR beta chain was identified during a study of molecular identifiers for immune sequencing clone quantification. Study background: Replicate RNA came from about 20,000 or 100,000 naive CD8 cells and was split five ways, and four parts were sequenced.

Study outcomes and limitations: Barcode sharing among identical TCR molecules could make large clones appear smaller.

This clonotype was counted many times. What it recognizes is unknown. With listed TCR primers and previously described methods, bulk TCR libraries were prepared. TCRdb used MiXCR to reprocess the PCR reads, holding one entry per CDR3 protein. The sample yields around 480,000 distinct CDR3 sequences, about 25% seen once. Germline values: CDR1 WSHSY, CDR2 SAAADI. The CDR3 is made up of 14 amino acids. Trimming took off 0 bases at V and 5 bases at J, with 9 bases between the two ends. The source of this sequence is a human donor in good health. Some libraries in this study had Jurkat cell RNA spiked in. The chain carries TRBV10-2 and TRBJ2-3; D remains ambiguous. The specimen was naive CD8+ T cells from blood, with Jurkat cell RNA spiked in. The subset is: FACS-sorted CD8+CD4-CCR7+CD45RA+ naive T cells. DNA for the CDR3: TGCGCCAGCAGTGAGTCTTCGAATGTAGATACGCAGTATTTT. This codes for CASSESSNVDTQYF.